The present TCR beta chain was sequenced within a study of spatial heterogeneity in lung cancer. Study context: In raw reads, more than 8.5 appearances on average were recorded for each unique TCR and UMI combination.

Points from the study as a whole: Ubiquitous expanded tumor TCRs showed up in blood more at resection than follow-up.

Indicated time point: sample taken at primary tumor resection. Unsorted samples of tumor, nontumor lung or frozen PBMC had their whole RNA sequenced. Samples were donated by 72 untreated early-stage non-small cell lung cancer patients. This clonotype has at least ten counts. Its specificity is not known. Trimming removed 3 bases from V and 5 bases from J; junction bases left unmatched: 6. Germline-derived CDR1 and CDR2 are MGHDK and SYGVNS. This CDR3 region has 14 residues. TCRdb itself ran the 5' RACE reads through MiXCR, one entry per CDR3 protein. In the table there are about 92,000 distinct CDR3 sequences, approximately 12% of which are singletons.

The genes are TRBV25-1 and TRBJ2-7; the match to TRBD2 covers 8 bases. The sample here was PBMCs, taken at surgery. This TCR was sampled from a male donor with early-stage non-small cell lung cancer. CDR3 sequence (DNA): TGTGCCAGCAGTGATGCTCGCGGGAGGAACGAGCAGTACTTC. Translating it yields CASSDARGRNEQYF.